This section outlines one T cell receptor (beta chain) sequence together with its context. The target antigen is unknown. This sample is drawn from a study of cytomegalovirus exposure and HLA in healthy donors. Study-wide findings and caveats: Solely CMV serostatus was available to characterize immune exposure. Sequencing depth across donors, presence/absence analyses assumed, was roughly uniform. Most observed TCR sequences were rare, whereas some public TCRs were detected in many donors. Earlier findings revealed that most TCR beta V segments proved productive either about 87% or about 30% of the time.

PCR was performed using 60 Vbeta and 13 Jbeta primers. Profiled with immunoSEQ multiplex PCR; TCRdb holds only in-frame clones, not every one. Among 150,000 to 180,000 clones listed, around 74% were seen once. This CDR3 is built from 11 residues. Germline values: CDR1 MNHNY, CDR2 SVGAGI (reference sequence). V was trimmed by 9 bases and J by 4 bases, leaving 9 bases between them. The TCR was taken from a man aged 18-30 years in good health and CMV-seronegative. The chain uses TRBV6-6 and TRBJ2-5; possibly TRBD1 for D (5 bases). The sequenced sample consisted of PBMCs. CDR3 sequence: CASSQGETQYF. CDR3 coding DNA: TGTGCCAGTTCCCAGGGAGAGACCCAGTACTTC.